The 15 T cell receptor beta chains reported below all come from one sample, sequenced in a study of metastatic and nonmetastatic thyroid tumors. MiXCR re-clonotyped the PCR reads for TCRdb. The sample holds some 16,000 clones, roughly a quarter seen once. All patients were treatment-naive before thyroid surgery. The specimen sequenced was tumor tissue. These receptors all stem from a male donor with papillary thyroid cancer or a benign thyroid nodule (not recorded which). Some clones in this sample may be carry-over from other donors' samples.

The rearrangement uses TRBV6-5 and TRBJ2-3; 9 bases match TRBD1. The CDR3 covers 17 residues. The J segment lost 5 bases and the V segment lost 7 bases, leaving 16 bases of the junction unmatched. Germline CDR1 MNHEY, CDR2 SVGAGI. For the CDR3, the DNA is TGTGCCAGCATTCAAACTCCGGGACAGGGCCTTGGAGATACGCAGTATTTT. Its protein is CASIQTPGQGLGDTQYF.

The chain has TRBV20-1 and TRBJ2-7, with D maybe TRBD2 (6 bases). Per the germline V gene, CDR1 is DFQATT and CDR2 is SNEGSKA (reference sequence). Trimming took 2 bases from V and 0 from J, leaving 14 bases between them. This CDR3 spans 15 amino acids. CDR3 sequence reads: CSARHAGGNSYEQYF. The CDR3 DNA follows: TGCAGTGCTAGACACGCCGGCGGGAACTCCTACGAGCAGTACTTC.

Concerning this clone itself: This may come from a read error, since a much larger clone is one base off. This same CDR3 is encoded by further DNA sequences in the sample. The rearrangement uses TRBV28 and TRBJ2-7, with D possibly matching TRBD1 (6 bases). Germline CDR1 is MDHEN and CDR2 is SYDVKM. This CDR3 comprises 14 residues. CDR3 region: CASGLGQDKYEQYF. Written as DNA, the CDR3 is TGTGCCAGCGGTTTGGGACAAGACAAGTACGAACAGTACTTC.

V is TRBV4-1 and J is TRBJ2-7; TRBD2 might be the D (6 bases). Looked up from germline, CDR1 is MGHRA and CDR2 is YSYEKL. V was trimmed by 4 bases and J by 4 bases, leaving 14 bases between them. The CDR3 extends over 14 amino acids. The CDR3 loop is CASSRAGPTYEQYF. The CDR3 DNA follows: TGCGCCAGCAGCCGAGCGGGCCCGACGTACGAGCAGTACTTC.

The rearrangement joins TRBV20-1 to TRBJ1-2; 9 bases are a match to TRBD1. The CDR3 spans 16 residues. V gave up 3 bases and J gave up 1 base; unmatched junction bases: 9. Germline V gene lookup returns CDR1 DFQATT and CDR2 SNEGSKA (reference sequence). The CDR3 region has the DNA TGCAGTGCTAGGGGCGGCGGGACAGGGATTAACTATGGCTACACCTTC. Encoded protein: CSARGGGTGINYGYTF.

This clone was observed a handful of times. V gene TRBV27 combines with J gene TRBJ1-5; TRBD1 aligns across 9 bases. This CDR3 region has 15 residues. Germline V gene lookup returns CDR1 MNHEY and CDR2 SMNVEV (reference sequence). V lost 5 bases to trimming and J lost 4 bases; unmatched junction nucleotides: 6. CDR3 bases: TGTGCCAGCAGTCTCCGACAGGGGGGGAATCAGCCCCAGCATTTT. Encoded protein: CASSLRQGGNQPQHF.

This clone occurred many times. Within the sample, other DNA sequences also encode this same CDR3. The chain carries TRBV10-2 and TRBJ1-5; 7 bases are shared with TRBD1. J gave up 4 bases and V 5 bases, and 2 bases lay outside the gene matches. The CDR3 covers 13 residues. Germline V gives CDR1 WSHSY, CDR2 SAAADI. The CDR3 DNA is TGCGCCAGCAGTCAGGGACAGAATCAGCCCCAGCATTTT. As protein: CASSQGQNQPQHF.

V usage is TRBV3-1 and J usage is TRBJ1-2; D is ambiguous. Trimming pared 0 bases from V and 5 bases from J, leaving 13 bases between. This CDR3 is built from 15 residues. Germline lookup yields CDR1 LGHDT and CDR2 YNNKEL (reference sequence). In DNA form, the CDR3 reads TGTGCCAGCAGCCAAGATGGATCGAACTGGTATGGCTACACCTTC. Protein: CASSQDGSNWYGYTF.

The sample holds many counts of this clone. J is TRBJ2-1 and V is TRBV5-1; TRBD1 matches 7 bases. Germline V gene sequence: CDR1 SGHRS, CDR2 YFSETQ. This CDR3 comprises 16 residues. The ends lost 0 bases at V and 2 bases at J; junction bases unmatched: 5. This CDR3 reads CASSLDKGATYNEQFF. The DNA for the CDR3 is TGCGCCAGCAGCTTGGATAAGGGGGCCACCTACAATGAGCAGTTCTTC. The complete variable domain, with remaining parts taken from reference TRBV5-1 and TRBJ2-1, reads KAGVTQTPRYLIKTRGQQVTLSCSPISGHRSVSWYQQTPGQGLQFLFEYFSETQRNKGNFPGRFSGRQFSNSRSEMNVSTLELGDSALYLCASSLDKGATYNEQFFGPGTRLTVL.

In this sample, this clone is medium-sized. The chain employs TRBV27 and TRBJ1-1, with TRBD1 as a possible D gene (6 bases). The germline V gene has CDR1 MNHEY and CDR2 SMNVEV (reference sequence). With 2 bases removed from V and 3 bases from J, the gap between germline ends came to 13 bases. The CDR3 totals 15 residues. The CDR3 nucleotides are TGTGCCAGCAGTTTAACTTGGGGGCAGGACACTGAAGCTTTCTTT. Residues: CASSLTWGQDTEAFF.

To note about this clone: Distinct nucleotide sequences in the sample also encode this CDR3. The V gene is TRBV7-3, the J gene TRBJ2-1, with 7 bases lining up with TRBD2. Germline loops: CDR1 SGHTA, CDR2 FQGTGA. The CDR3 extends over 14 amino acids. V lost 2 bases to trimming and J lost 12 bases; unmatched junction nucleotides: 10. CDR3 protein: CASSLSSGGRGQFF. The CDR3 DNA follows: TGTGCCAGCAGCTTATCTAGCGGAGGGCGGGGGCAGTTCTTC.

The chain carries TRBV6-1 and TRBJ2-7, with unresolved D. The CDR3 is 15 amino acids. The germline CDR1 and CDR2 sequences are MNHNS and SASEGT. The germline V and J ends were trimmed by 6 bases and 0 bases, with 15 bases remaining between them. CDR3 region: CASSLVGSSSYEQYF. In nucleotides, the CDR3 is TGTGCCAGCAGCTTAGTGGGCTCCAGCTCCTACGAGCAGTACTTC.

This clone showed up many times. The chain joins TRBV4-1 to TRBJ1-2; D possibly corresponds to TRBD1 (6 bases). Trimming pared 4 bases from V and 8 bases from J, leaving 23 bases between. Germline V gene data show CDR1 as MGHRA and CDR2 as YSYEKL. This CDR3 has 16 amino acids. CDR3 bases: TGCGCCAGCAGCCCATACAACAGGGACCCTAGTGGAGGCTACACCTTC. This encodes CASSPYNRDPSGGYTF.

This clone is medium-sized (0.01 to 0.1%) by share. The chain links TRBV7-3 to TRBJ2-3; unclear D gene. V was pared by 2 bases and J by 1 base, with 4 bases between. The length of the CDR3 is 13 residues. The germline V gene encodes CDR1 SGHTA and CDR2 FQGTGA. CDR3 DNA: TGTGCCAGCAGCTTACCTGGCACAGATACGCAGTATTTT. Translating gives CASSLPGTDTQYF. Supplemented by reference TRBV7-3 and TRBJ2-3, the full variable domain reads GAGVSQTPSNKVTEKGKYVELRCDPISGHTALYWYRQSLGQGPEFLIYFQGTGAADDSGLPNDRFFAVRPEGSVSTLKIQRTERGDSAVYLCASSLPGTDTQYFGPGTRLTVL.

This clone is deemed large. The chain has TRBV10-3 and TRBJ1-1; a weak D match, TRBD1 (5 bases). Trimming removed 0 bases from V and 6 bases from J, with 17 bases in between. The CDR3 spans 16 residues. Per germline, CDR1 ENHRY and CDR2 SYGVKD. CDR3 coding DNA: TGTGCCATCAGTGAGTCGATCCAGGGATTTTTGGCTGAAGCTTTCTTT. Encoded protein: CAISESIQGFLAEAFF.